The clone carrying this T cell receptor (beta chain) was found a few times. Its antigen is unidentified. RNA transcripts provided the source from which TCR beta CDR3 regions were amplified. Primed by the HTBI set, a first-round RT-PCR was run on the TCR CDR3. TCRdb reprocessed the multiplex PCR reads with MiXCR, giving one entry per CDR3 protein. Found here are about 350,000 distinct CDR3 sequences, roughly 15% of them singletons; the top ten hold roughly 19%. In germline, CDR1 is KGHDR, CDR2 SFDVKD. The CDR3 length is 13 residues. The germline V and J ends were trimmed by 3 bases and 6 bases, with 9 bases remaining between them. The source of the sample is a study of T cells in Graves' hyperthyroidism and ophthalmopathy. Study context: Peripheral blood collection took place at initial diagnosis, before any treatment.

The study left out patients who had uncontrolled infection, other autoimmune disease, pregnancy or lactation. Study conclusions and caveats: The model's output predicted ophthalmopathy at a median of 6.5 months prior to onset. Stable hyperthyroidism was told apart from ophthalmopathy by a model built on 13 V-J features.

This TCR derives from an older woman with Graves' ophthalmopathy. Sequencing was performed on blood. This chain links TRBV24-1 with TRBJ2-3; no definite D call. CDR3 nucleotides: TGTGCCACCAGTGATCCCCAACGGGATACGCAGTATTTT. Its protein is CATSDPQRDTQYF.